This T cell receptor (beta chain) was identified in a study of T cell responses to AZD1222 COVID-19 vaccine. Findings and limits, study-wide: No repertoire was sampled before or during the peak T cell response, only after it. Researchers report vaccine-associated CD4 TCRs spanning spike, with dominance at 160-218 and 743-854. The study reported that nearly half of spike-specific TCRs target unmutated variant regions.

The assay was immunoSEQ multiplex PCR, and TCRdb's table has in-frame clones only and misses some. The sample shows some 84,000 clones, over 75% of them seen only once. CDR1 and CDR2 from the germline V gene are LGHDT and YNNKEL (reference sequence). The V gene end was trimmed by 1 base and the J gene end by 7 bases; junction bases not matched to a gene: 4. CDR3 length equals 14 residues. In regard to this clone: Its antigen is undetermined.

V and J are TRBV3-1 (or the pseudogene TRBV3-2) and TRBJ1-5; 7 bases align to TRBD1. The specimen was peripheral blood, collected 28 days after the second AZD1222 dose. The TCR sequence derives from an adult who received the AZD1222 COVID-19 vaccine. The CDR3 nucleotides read TGTGCCAGCAGCCAAGCAGGGGGAGGGCAGCCCCAGCATTTT. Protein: CASSQAGGGQPQHF.